This passage covers 23 T cell receptor beta chains from one sample sequenced in a study of cytomegalovirus exposure and HLA in healthy donors. The PCR contained 60 Vbeta and 13 Jbeta primers. Sequenced by immunoSEQ multiplex PCR; TCRdb stores in-frame clones only, minus some. The sample gives approximately 180,000 clones, roughly 86% of which show up once; under 2% is in the top ten. The sequenced sample consisted of PBMCs. These receptors were obtained from a woman aged 18-30 years in good health and CMV-seronegative.

The chain combines TRBV2 with TRBJ1-1; maybe TRBD1 (5 bases). The length of the CDR3 is 18 residues. Between the trimmed V and J ends, which lost 0 bases and 1 base, there was a span of 18 bases. Germline V gene data show CDR1 as SNHLY and CDR2 as FYNNEI. The CDR3 region has the DNA TGTGCCAGCAGTGAAGCGCGAGCGCAGGGCATGGCGAACACTGAAGCTTTCTTT. Its protein product is CASSEARAQGMANTEAFF.

The chain couples TRBV7-9 to TRBJ2-7; 8 nucleotides match TRBD1. V was clipped by 5 bases and J by 4 bases; unmatched bases: 7. Per the germline V gene, CDR1 is SEHNR and CDR2 is FQNEAQ (reference sequence). CDR3 length equals 14 residues. The CDR3 loop is CASSGTDRAYEQYF. CDR3 nucleotides: TGTGCCAGCAGCGGAACGGACAGGGCTTACGAGCAGTACTTC. Full variable domain (rest looked up from reference TRBV7-9 and TRBJ2-7): DTGVSQNPRHKITKRGQNVTFRCDPISEHNRLYWYRQTLGQGPEFLTYFQNEAQLEKSRLLSDRFSAERPKGSFSTLEIQRTEQGDSAMYLCASSGTDRAYEQYFGPGTRLTVT.

There are a few counts of this clone. The CDR3 here is CASSRGRAGGLNTGELFF. For the CDR3, the DNA is TGTGCCAGTAGCCGGGGGCGAGCGGGGGGATTGAACACCGGGGAGCTGTTTTTT. This rearrangement joins TRBV19 to TRBJ2-2; TRBD2 matches 9 bases. The germline V gene encodes CDR1 LNHDA and CDR2 SQIVND (reference sequence). The length of the CDR3 is 18 residues. V trimming: 6 bases; J trimming: 1 base; junction bases outside the gene matches: 12.

This sequence joins TRBV5-1 and TRBJ2-1; 7 bases are a match to TRBD1. The germline CDR1 and CDR2 sequences are SGHRS and YFSETQ. Losses at the gene ends were 4 bases for V and 8 bases for J; bases not matched to a gene: 12. The CDR3 is 15 residues long. CDR3 DNA sequence: TGCGCCAGCAGCCCCCGGGCAGGGGGTTTCGATGAGCAGTTCTTC. Amino acid sequence: CASSPRAGGFDEQFF.

This chain connects TRBV6-6 to TRBJ2-7; 7 nucleotides match TRBD1. With 2 bases clipped from V and 1 base from J, the junction kept 5 bases outside the gene matches. Per the germline V gene, CDR1 is MNHNY and CDR2 is SVGAGI (reference sequence). The CDR3 is 15 amino acids. The CDR3 protein is CASSYGTDKSYEQYF. The CDR3 DNA sequence: TGTGCCAGCAGTTACGGGACAGATAAATCCTACGAGCAGTACTTC.

In its sample, this clone was seen once. J is TRBJ1-2 and V is TRBV5-6, with D possibly being TRBD1 (6 bases). Trimming removed 0 bases from V and 0 bases from J, with 21 bases in between. The CDR3 length is 19 residues. Germline V gene sequence: CDR1 SGHDT, CDR2 YYEEEE. Here the CDR3 reads CASSLVLLGRGSPNYGYTF. DNA for the CDR3: TGTGCCAGCAGCTTGGTCCTCCTCGGCAGGGGTTCACCTAACTATGGCTACACCTTC. Full variable domain (missing parts from reference TRBV5-6 and TRBJ1-2): DAGVTQSPTHLIKTRGQQVTLRCSPKSGHDTVSWYQQALGQGPQFIFQYYEEEERQRGNFPDRFSGHQFPNYSSELNVNALLLGDSALYLCASSLVLLGRGSPNYGYTFGSGTRLTVV.

The chain joins TRBV10-3 to TRBJ1-5; TRBD1 might be the D (5 bases). Germline values: CDR1 ENHRY, CDR2 SYGVKD. CDR3 length: 13 residues. Trimming stripped 10 bases from V and 1 base from J, with 11 bases between. The CDR3 DNA reads as TGTGCCACAGTAGCAGGGAGCAATCAGCCCCAGCATTTT. Amino acids: CATVAGSNQPQHF.

The chain has TRBV5-1 and TRBJ2-3, with TRBD2 matching over 8 bases. Germline loops: CDR1 SGHRS, CDR2 YFSETQ. Unmatched junction bases numbered 13, after V lost 4 bases and J lost 3 bases. The CDR3 has 17 amino acids. The CDR3 region has the DNA TGCGCCAGCAGCCCCCGGCGCGGGACTAGGATAACAGATACGCAGTATTTT. Amino acids: CASSPRRGTRITDTQYF.

The gene calls are TRBV4-2 and TRBJ1-1; D unclear. The germline gives CDR1 LGHNA, CDR2 YNFKEQ. V lost 0 bases and J lost 10, with 27 bases in between. This CDR3 comprises 18 residues. As DNA, the CDR3 is TGTGCCAGCAGCCAAGATGAGGCGGGGTGGGATAGTGGGGAGGTAGCTTTCTTT. Translated, it gives CASSQDEAGWDSGEVAFF.

The genes are TRBV19 and TRBJ1-5, with TRBD1 identical over 8 bases. There are 15 residues in the CDR3. The ends lost 5 bases at V and 6 bases at J; junction bases unmatched: 9. Germline V gene lookup returns CDR1 LNHDA and CDR2 SQIVND (reference sequence). CDR3 residues: CASSSGGMRGQPQHF. The CDR3 DNA reads TGTGCCAGTAGTTCAGGGGGCATGAGGGGTCAGCCCCAGCATTTT.

CDR3 in amino acids: CASSQGPTEFYEQYF. The CDR3 DNA sequence: TGCGCCAGCAGCCAGGGGCCCACAGAATTCTACGAGCAGTACTTC. The chain joins TRBV4-3 to TRBJ2-5; tentatively, D is TRBD1 (5 bases). The DNA end favors TRBJ2-7, so the J call may be wrong. Looked up from germline, CDR1 is LGHNA and CDR2 is YSLEER. The CDR3 is 15 amino acids.

The V and J genes are TRBV7-9 and TRBJ1-6; D remains unclear. Trimming pared 3 bases from V and 0 bases from J, leaving 6 bases between. Germline V gene data show CDR1 as SEHNR and CDR2 as FQNEAQ (reference sequence). The CDR3 extends over 15 amino acids. CDR3 loop: CASSFRSSYNSPLHF. The CDR3 DNA reads as TGTGCCAGCAGCTTTAGGAGCTCCTATAATTCACCCCTCCACTTT.

The rearrangement links TRBV2 to TRBJ1-2, with 7 bases lining up with TRBD1. Unmatched junction bases numbered 5, after V lost 3 bases and J lost 7 bases. The germline gives CDR1 SNHLY, CDR2 FYNNEI. CDR3 length: 13 residues. The CDR3 is CASSESTGSGYTF. For the CDR3, the DNA is TGTGCCAGCAGTGAGTCGACAGGGAGTGGCTACACCTTC.

This clone was picked up a small number of times. The gene calls are TRBV6-1 and TRBJ2-1; 7 bases are shared with TRBD2. With 4 bases clipped from V and 0 bases from J, the junction kept 3 bases outside the gene matches. The CDR3 runs to 15 residues. From germline, CDR1 is MNHNS and CDR2 SASEGT. The CDR3 loop reads CASSGLADSYNEQFF. In DNA, the CDR3 is TGTGCCAGCAGTGGACTAGCTGACTCCTACAATGAGCAGTTCTTC.

The chain couples TRBV23-1 to TRBJ1-5; TRBD1 might be the D (6 bases). TRBV23-1 is an ORF; its function is uncertain. The CDR3 is made up of 14 amino acids. V lost 4 bases and J lost 5, with 12 bases in between. The CDR3 DNA is TGCGCCAGCAGTCTCCGGGACATATATCAGCCCCAGCATTTT. Encoded protein: CASSLRDIYQPQHF.

The gene calls are TRBV5-1 and TRBJ2-1; the D gene is possibly TRBD2 (6 bases). The germline V and J ends were trimmed by 6 bases and 0 bases, with 13 bases remaining between them. The CDR3 totals 15 residues. Germline CDR1 SGHRS, CDR2 YFSETQ. CDR3 in amino acids: CASIEGGTSYNEQFF. The CDR3 DNA reads as TGCGCCAGCATTGAGGGCGGGACCTCCTACAATGAGCAGTTCTTC.

The V gene is TRBV7-9, the J gene TRBJ2-3, with a tentative D call TRBD2 (6 bases). CDR1 is SEHNR, CDR2 FQNEAQ, per germline (reference sequence). Trimming removed 2 bases from V and 2 bases from J, with 11 bases in between. CDR3 length: 15 residues. The CDR3 DNA is TGTGCCAGCAGCTTACGGCGGGGTAACACAGATACGCAGTATTTT. Translated: CASSLRRGNTDTQYF.

The chain's CDR3 is CASSFSMGRGYTGELFF. As DNA, the CDR3 is TGTGCCAGCAGCTTCTCCATGGGGCGGGGGTACACCGGGGAGCTGTTTTTT. V and J are TRBV7-9 and TRBJ2-2, with TRBD2 matching 7 bases. J gave up 3 bases and V 3 bases, and 10 bases lay outside the gene matches. This CDR3 is 17 amino acids long. Germline V CDR1 and CDR2: SEHNR, FQNEAQ (reference sequence). The whole variable domain, filled in from reference TRBV7-9 and TRBJ2-2, reads DTGVSQNPRHKITKRGQNVTFRCDPISEHNRLYWYRQTLGQGPEFLTYFQNEAQLEKSRLLSDRFSAERPKGSFSTLEIQRTEQGDSAMYLCASSFSMGRGYTGELFFGEGSRLTVL.

The chain uses TRBV20-1 and TRBJ1-2; the D gene is possibly TRBD1 (6 bases). The germline V gene encodes CDR1 DFQATT and CDR2 SNEGSKA (reference sequence). The CDR3 extends over 11 amino acids. Trimming shortened V by 4 bases and J by 6 bases, and 9 bases separated the two germline ends. The CDR3 nucleotides are TGCAGTGCTAACGGGGGGCATGGCTACACCTTC. Protein: CSANGGHGYTF.

The gene calls are TRBV30 and TRBJ2-1; D gene unclear. The CDR3 totals 13 residues. Germline CDR1 reads GTSNPN; CDR2 reads SVGIG (reference sequence). V was clipped by 4 bases and J by 4 bases, with 11 bases between them. The CDR3, as DNA: TGTGCCTGGACGGTTGCGGAGTACAATGAGCAGTTCTTC. This encodes CAWTVAEYNEQFF.

The chain combines TRBV6-5 with TRBJ2-5; TRBD2 is a possible D gene (6 bases). Germline V gene sequence: CDR1 MNHEY, CDR2 SVGAGI. The length of the CDR3 is 13 residues. Trimming shortened V by 2 bases and J by 7 bases, and 11 bases separated the two germline ends. DNA for the CDR3: TGTGCCAGCAGTTACGAGGCGGAGGGGACCCAGTACTTC. It is translated as CASSYEAEGTQYF.

Remarks on this clone: One junction end disagrees with the germline gene, perhaps due to a read error. The chain combines TRBV7-9 with TRBJ1-5; TRBD1 might be the D (5 bases). Germline V gene data show CDR1 as SEHNR and CDR2 as FQNEAQ (reference sequence). The CDR3 contains 16 residues. In nucleotides, the CDR3 is TGTTCCAGCAGCTCATGGGCGGGGACGAGCAATCAGCCCCAGCATTTT. Translation gives CSSSSWAGTSNQPQHF. Looking up the rest from reference TRBV7-9 and TRBJ1-5 gives the full variable domain: DTGVSQNPRHKITKRGQNVTFRCDPISEHNRLYWYRQTLGQGPEFLTYFQNEAQLEKSRLLSDRFSAERPKGSFSTLEIQRTEQGDSAMYLCSSSSWAGTSNQPQHFGDGTRLSIL.

This clone was detected only a few times. V gene TRBV2 combines with J gene TRBJ2-7; 8 bases match TRBD1. V shed 6 bases and J 4 bases; nucleotides not matched to a gene: 8. The CDR3 sequence is 14 residues long. Germline V CDR1 and CDR2: SNHLY, FYNNEI. Written as DNA, the CDR3 is TGTGCCAGCAGAAGACAGGGGACGACGTACGAGCAGTACTTC. Translation: CASRRQGTTYEQYF. Combining the CDR3 with reference TRBV2 and TRBJ2-7 gives the whole variable domain EPEVTQTPSHQVTQMGQEVILRCVPISNHLYFYWYRQILGQKVEFLVSFYNNEISEKSEIFDDQFSVERPDGSNFTLKIRSTKLEDSAMYFCASRRQGTTYEQYFGPGTRLTVT.